Following are 30 T cell receptor beta chains from one sample sequenced in a study of CD8 T cells in Susac syndrome. RNA totalling about 0.5 to 1 ug underwent reverse transcription with random hexamers. TCRdb re-analysed the immunoSEQ multiplex PCR reads in MiXCR, keeping a single row per CDR3 protein. The data hold 250,000 to 300,000 distinct CDR3 sequences, with almost 85% observed a single time. The material sequenced was CD8+ T cells from PBMCs. These receptor sequences come from a human donor with multiple sclerosis.

This clonotype was picked up a small number of times. The chain combines TRBV24-1 with TRBJ2-7; the match to TRBD1 covers 7 bases. V shed 11 bases and J 0 bases; nucleotides not matched to a gene: 6. The CDR3 contains 13 residues. From germline, CDR1 is KGHDR and CDR2 SFDVKD. The CDR3 DNA is TGTGCCATCCAGGGGGATAGCTCCTACGAGCAGTACTTC. Its protein product is CAIQGDSSYEQYF.

The chain uses TRBV28 and TRBJ2-1; no clear D gene. The germline V gene has CDR1 MDHEN and CDR2 SYDVKM. Trimming took 5 bases from V and 5 from J, leaving 10 bases between them. CDR3 length: 13 residues. The CDR3 is CASSGHWNNEQFF. The CDR3 DNA reads as TGTGCCAGCAGTGGCCATTGGAACAATGAGCAGTTCTTC.

This rearrangement joins TRBV5-5 to TRBJ1-2; no clear D. Looked up from germline, CDR1 is SGHKS and CDR2 is YYEKEE (reference sequence). The CDR3 is made up of 15 amino acids. The V end lost 4 bases, the J end lost 3 bases, and 16 bases lay between the germline ends. CDR3 sequence: CASSQMTPWDYGYTF. CDR3 bases: TGTGCCAGCAGCCAAATGACACCTTGGGACTATGGCTACACCTTC. Filled out from reference TRBV5-5 and TRBJ1-2, the complete variable domain reads DAGVTQSPTHLIKTRGQQVTLRCSPISGHKSVSWYQQVLGQGPQFIFQYYEKEERGRGNFPDRFSARQFPNYSSELNVNALLLGDSALYLCASSQMTPWDYGYTFGSGTRLTVV.

The J gene is TRBJ2-7, the V gene TRBV5-8; possibly TRBD2 for D (5 bases). The germline V and J ends were trimmed by 2 bases and 3 bases, with 12 bases remaining between them. The length of the CDR3 is 14 residues. From germline, CDR1 is SGHTS and CDR2 YDEGEE. The CDR3: CASSFGDGGYEQYF. CDR3 DNA sequence: TGTGCCAGCAGCTTTGGTGACGGAGGCTACGAGCAGTACTTC.

CDR3 in DNA: TGTGCCAGCAGTTACTCGATCCAGCTGGCGGGGCCCATCCAAGAGACCCAGTACTTC. Translation: CASSYSIQLAGPIQETQYF. This sequence joins TRBV6-5 and TRBJ2-5; D is possibly TRBD2 (6 bases). V was clipped by 0 bases and J by 1 base, with 21 bases between them. The CDR3 totals 19 residues. The germline CDR1 and CDR2 sequences are MNHEY and SVGAGI.

This chain joins TRBV28 and TRBJ1-5; a weak D match, TRBD1 (6 bases). This CDR3 has 15 amino acids. Germline V lookup: CDR1 MDHEN, CDR2 SYDVKM. Deletions cut 3 bases from V and 0 bases from J, with 9 bases between. CDR3 protein: CASSFRDISNQPQHF. CDR3 coding DNA: TGTGCCAGCAGTTTCCGGGACATTAGCAATCAGCCCCAGCATTTT.

The sample holds one count of this clonotype. The chain is built from TRBV6-1 and TRBJ1-2; TRBD1 is a possible D gene (5 bases). The V end lost 4 bases, the J end lost 7 bases, and 22 bases lay between the germline ends. The CDR3 length is 16 residues. CDR1 and CDR2 from the germline V gene are MNHNS and SASEGT. CDR3 residues: CASSAQPGTDPRGYTF. The DNA for the CDR3 is TGTGCCAGCAGTGCTCAACCGGGGACCGACCCCCGTGGCTACACCTTC.

This clonotype showed up just once. This chain links TRBV9 with TRBJ2-7; tentatively, D is TRBD1 (6 bases). This CDR3 is 15 amino acids long. Trimming cost V 2 bases and J 4 bases, with 16 bases left between them. The germline V gene has CDR1 SGDLS and CDR2 YYNGEE. CDR3 sequence: CASSVGSKQGYEQYF. CDR3 coding DNA: TGTGCCAGCAGCGTGGGATCAAAACAGGGATACGAGCAGTACTTC.

The gene calls are TRBV20-1 and TRBJ2-3, with TRBD2 identical over 10 bases. The CDR3 consists of 14 residues. Per germline, CDR1 DFQATT and CDR2 SNEGSKA (reference sequence). V gave up 3 bases and J gave up 3 bases; unmatched junction bases: 3. CDR3 DNA: TGCAGTGCTAGGGCTAGCGGGAGAACAGATACGCAGTATTTT. The encoded protein is CSARASGRTDTQYF.

This clonotype was counted only a few times. This chain connects TRBV10-3 to TRBJ1-1; 7 bases agree with TRBD1. The CDR3 contains 14 residues. V shed 5 bases and J 1 base; nucleotides not matched to a gene: 4. From germline, CDR1 is ENHRY and CDR2 SYGVKD. CDR3 region: CAISPRTGNTEAFF. In DNA form, the CDR3 reads TGTGCCATCAGTCCCCGGACAGGGAACACTGAAGCTTTCTTT.

The chain recombines TRBV5-4 with TRBJ2-7; 8 nucleotides agree with TRBD2. The CDR3 loop spans 15 amino acids. CDR1 is SGHNT, CDR2 YYREEE, per germline (reference sequence). The junction had 9 bases not matched to a gene; V was cut back by 2 bases and J by 5 bases. The CDR3 loop reads CASSFRGLGVHEQYF. Written as DNA, the CDR3 is TGTGCCAGCAGCTTTAGGGGACTAGGGGTGCACGAGCAGTACTTC. Based on the CDR3 plus reference TRBV5-4 and TRBJ2-7, the full variable domain is ETGVTQSPTHLIKTRGQQVTLRCSSQSGHNTVSWYQQALGQGPQFIFQYYREEENGRGNFPPRFSGLQFPNYSSELNVNALELDDSALYLCASSFRGLGVHEQYFGPGTRLTVT.

The DNA of the CDR3 is TGTGCCAGCAGTTTAGCGCTAGCGGGAGGTTCCTACGAGCAGTACTTC. Protein: CASSLALAGGSYEQYF. The chain uses TRBV28 and TRBJ2-7; 11 bases line up with TRBD2. Germline lookup yields CDR1 MDHEN and CDR2 SYDVKM. The length of the CDR3 is 16 residues. V gave up 2 bases and J gave up 1 base; unmatched junction bases: 4. Looking up the rest from reference TRBV28 and TRBJ2-7 gives the full variable domain: DVKVTQSSRYLVKRTGEKVFLECVQDMDHENMFWYRQDPGLGLRLIYFSYDVKMKEKGDIPEGYSVSREKKERFSLILESASTNQTSMYLCASSLALAGGSYEQYFGPGTRLTVT.

This rearrangement joins TRBV23-1 to TRBJ2-7; 10 bases align to TRBD1. TRBV23-1 is an ORF for which the function is uncertain. The CDR3 has 16 amino acids. V lost 0 bases, J lost 2 bases, and 4 bases stayed unmatched. The CDR3 region has the DNA TGCGCCAGCAGTCAATCTCCGACAGGGGGCCCCTACGAGCAGTACTTC. It yields the protein CASSQSPTGGPYEQYF.

The chain is built from TRBV5-1 and TRBJ2-7; maybe TRBD2 (6 bases). Germline V CDR1 and CDR2: SGHRS, YFSETQ. Trimming pared 4 bases from V and 0 bases from J, leaving 11 bases between. The length of the CDR3 is 14 residues. CDR3 residues: CASSTDYFSYEQYF. The CDR3 region has the DNA TGCGCCAGCAGCACGGACTATTTCTCCTACGAGCAGTACTTC.

DNA of the CDR3: TGCAGCGTTCCGGGCCTACCCTCTGAAGCTTTCTTT. It encodes CSVPGLPSEAFF. The gene calls are TRBV29-1 and TRBJ1-1; no clear D. CDR1 and CDR2 (germline): SQVTM, ANQGSEA. This CDR3 has 12 amino acids. Between the trimmed V and J ends, which lost 5 bases and 6 bases, there was a span of 13 bases.

This clonotype showed up just a few times. V usage is TRBV3-1 and J usage is TRBJ2-7; 13 positions match TRBD2. This CDR3 contains 15 residues. Germline CDR1 reads LGHDT; CDR2 reads YNNKEL (reference sequence). V lost 5 bases, J lost 3 bases, and 4 bases stayed unmatched. The CDR3 region has the DNA TGTGCCAGCAGCGTCGGACTAGCGGGAGTCTACGAGCAGTACTTC. It encodes CASSVGLAGVYEQYF.

V and J are TRBV5-1 and TRBJ2-2, with a weak D call TRBD1 (5 bases). Trimming shortened V by 4 bases and J by 5 bases, and 15 bases separated the two germline ends. The germline CDR1 and CDR2 sequences are SGHRS and YFSETQ. The CDR3 totals 15 residues. The CDR3 protein is CASSPEGEGTGELFF. CDR3 sequence (DNA): TGCGCCAGCAGCCCGGAAGGGGAAGGAACCGGGGAGCTGTTTTTT.

This rearrangement joins TRBV13 to TRBJ2-1; D perhaps matches TRBD1 (5 bases). This CDR3 comprises 18 residues. Per germline, CDR1 PRHDT and CDR2 FYEKMQ (reference sequence). Trimming cost V 6 bases and J 3 bases, with 24 bases left between them. CDR3 region: CASRSVGMETQVYNEQFF. The CDR3 nucleotides are TGTGCCAGCAGATCGGTAGGGATGGAGACACAGGTCTACAATGAGCAGTTCTTC.

V usage is TRBV7-8 and J usage is TRBJ1-5; no clear D gene. Germline V gene sequence: CDR1 SGHVS, CDR2 FQNEAQ. The CDR3 loop spans 12 amino acids. With 6 bases removed from V and 6 bases from J, the gap between germline ends came to 9 bases. CDR3 nucleotide sequence: TGTGCCAGCAGTGGGCGCGGTCAGCCCCAGCATTTT. This encodes CASSGRGQPQHF.

The chain combines TRBV19 with TRBJ2-1, with D perhaps matching TRBD1 (5 bases). The CDR3 is 15 amino acids. The germline gives CDR1 LNHDA, CDR2 SQIVND (reference sequence). Trimming took 3 bases from V and 4 from J, leaving 13 bases between them. CDR3 sequence reads: CASSITRVPYNEQFF. As DNA, the CDR3 is TGTGCCAGTAGTATTACCAGGGTACCTTACAATGAGCAGTTCTTC.

The chain joins TRBV27 to TRBJ2-5, with 7 bases aligning to TRBD1. Germline CDR1 is MNHEY and CDR2 is SMNVEV (reference sequence). The junction had 4 bases not matched to a gene; V was cut back by 3 bases and J by 3 bases. The CDR3 has 14 amino acids. The CDR3 sequence is CASSFRQGEETQYF. Here the CDR3 DNA reads TGTGCCAGCAGTTTCCGGCAGGGGGAAGAGACCCAGTACTTC.

This chain links TRBV6-1 with TRBJ1-2; D remains unclear. Germline CDR1 MNHNS, CDR2 SASEGT. This CDR3 contains 16 residues. V was cut by 0 bases and J by 2 bases, with 13 bases left in between. The CDR3 DNA reads as TGTGCCAGCAGTGAAGCGCTGTCGCTGTGGAACTATGGCTACACCTTC. Translating gives CASSEALSLWNYGYTF.

This sequence joins TRBV12-3 or TRBV12-4 and TRBJ1-5; 8 bases fit TRBD1. This CDR3 has 16 amino acids. The J segment lost 1 base and the V segment lost 5 bases, leaving 7 bases of the junction unmatched. CDR3 coding DNA: TGTGCCAGCAGTATCAGGGGGCTGGAAAGCAATCAGCCCCAGCATTTT. This gives the protein CASSIRGLESNQPQHF.

V is TRBV27 and J is TRBJ2-5; the match to TRBD2 covers 12 bases. V trimming: 5 bases; J trimming: 5 bases; junction bases outside the gene matches: 9. CDR1 and CDR2 (germline): MNHEY, SMNVEV (reference sequence). The CDR3 covers 16 residues. The CDR3 DNA reads as TGTGCCAGCAGTGCCTTGACTAGCGGGAGTAGGGAGACCCAGTACTTC. Encoded protein: CASSALTSGSRETQYF.

The chain uses TRBV7-9 and TRBJ1-1; D unclear. Germline CDR1 SEHNR, CDR2 FQNEAQ (reference sequence). The CDR3 is 12 amino acids. V lost 1 base and J lost 8, with 8 bases in between. CDR3: CASSLVSREAFF. The CDR3 DNA is TGTGCCAGCAGCTTAGTATCCAGGGAAGCTTTCTTT.

This clonotype was observed a single time. J is TRBJ1-2 and V is TRBV7-9; 10 bases are a match to TRBD1. Germline V gene data show CDR1 as SEHNR and CDR2 as FQNEAQ (reference sequence). The CDR3 loop spans 17 amino acids. Trimming took 5 bases from V and 3 from J; bases not matched to a gene: 12. CDR3: CASSTVGQGPGDYGYTF. As DNA, the CDR3 is TGTGCCAGCAGCACTGTGGGACAGGGGCCGGGTGACTATGGCTACACCTTC.

This rearrangement joins TRBV16 to TRBJ2-1; a possible D gene is TRBD1 (7 bases). Germline loops: CDR1 KGHSY, CDR2 FQNENV. V was shortened by 8 bases and J by 6 bases, with 14 bases between the two germline ends. CDR3 size: 13 residues. CDR3 sequence (DNA): TGTGCCAGCGTACAGGGGCGGGGCAATGAGCAGTTCTTC. Encoded protein: CASVQGRGNEQFF.

The genes are TRBV4-3 and TRBJ2-7; 9 bases are a match to TRBD1. Looked up from germline, CDR1 is LGHNA and CDR2 is YSLEER. The CDR3 runs to 15 residues. Trimming took 10 bases from V and 3 from J; bases not matched to a gene: 13. The CDR3: CATTGQGMIDYEQYF. In DNA form, the CDR3 reads TGCGCCACCACGGGACAGGGAATGATTGACTACGAGCAGTACTTC.

The rearrangement links TRBV5-5 to TRBJ2-1, with TRBD1 identical over 12 bases. CDR3 length: 15 residues. The V and J ends lost 4 bases and 6 bases, in that order; junction bases with no gene match: 5. Germline lookup yields CDR1 SGHKS and CDR2 YYEKEE (reference sequence). CDR3 residues: CASSEGQGAPNEQFF. The CDR3 DNA sequence: TGTGCCAGCAGCGAGGGACAGGGGGCCCCCAATGAGCAGTTCTTC.

This clonotype was seen only a few times. The chain combines TRBV30 with TRBJ2-3; no definite D call. This CDR3 comprises 13 residues. Trimming shortened V by 0 bases and J by 3 bases, and 7 bases separated the two germline ends. Per germline, CDR1 GTSNPN and CDR2 SVGIG (reference sequence). The DNA for the CDR3 is TGTGCCTGGAGTGTGTCCGGTACAGATACGCAGTATTTT. As protein: CAWSVSGTDTQYF. Variable domain in full (rest from reference TRBV30 and TRBJ2-3): SQTIHQWPATLVQPVGSPLSLECTVEGTSNPNLYWYRQAAGRGLQLLFYSVGIGQISSEVPQNLSASRPQDRQFILSSKKLLLSDSGFYLCAWSVSGTDTQYFGPGTRLTVL.